These 20 T cell receptor beta chains were sequenced from one sample in a study of low-dose radiotherapy and immunotherapy resistance in tumors. Time point reported: after trial treatment. The treatment was: LDRT plus nivolumab, ipilimumab, low-dose cyclophosphamide and aspirin (RACIN trial). Alpha and beta chains were covered, as first-strand cDNA relied on TRAV- and TRBV-specific primers. A roughly 20-cycle PCR with a constant-region primer and V-primer adapter amplified TCRs. MiXCR, applied by TCRdb to the reads, yields one record per CDR3 protein. Of roughly 100,000 distinct CDR3 sequences listed, roughly 19% are singletons. Material: PBMCs, obtained after low-dose radiotherapy plus immunotherapy. The receptors were sampled from a female donor with ovarian cancer.

The chain combines TRBV20-1 with TRBJ2-3; 15 nucleotides agree with TRBD2. This CDR3 region has 17 residues. The V gene end was trimmed by 3 bases and the J gene end by 5 bases; junction bases not matched to a gene: 9. Germline loops: CDR1 DFQATT, CDR2 SNEGSKA (reference sequence). DNA of the CDR3: TGCAGTGCTAGTGCTGGACTAGCGGGAGGGCCGCTAGATACGCAGTATTTT. This translates into CSASAGLAGGPLDTQYF.

In this sample, this clonotype turned up many times. The gene calls are TRBV4-2 and TRBJ2-5, with 11 bases fitting TRBD2. This CDR3 is 18 amino acids long. Germline CDR1 LGHNA, CDR2 YNFKEQ. V was pared by 0 bases and J by 4 bases, with 10 bases of the junction left unmatched. The CDR3 DNA follows: TGTGCCAGCAGCCAAGAAGGTACTAGCGGGAGCCACGGAGAGACCCAGTACTTC. Translated: CASSQEGTSGSHGETQYF.

Ten or more counts support this clonotype. This chain joins TRBV28 and TRBJ1-2; D is ambiguous. The ends were cut back, 5 bases at V and 8 bases at J, with 12 bases in the middle. This CDR3 comprises 12 residues. Germline loops: CDR1 MDHEN, CDR2 SYDVKM. The chain's CDR3 is CASSIVGLGYTF. The CDR3 DNA reads as TGTGCCAGCAGTATAGTCGGGTTGGGCTACACCTTC.

This clonotype has only one observation. The chain couples TRBV6-2 or TRBV6-3 to TRBJ2-7; D possibly matches TRBD1 or TRBD2 (5 bases each). V lost 7 bases, J lost 3 bases, and 13 bases lay in between. Per the germline V gene, CDR1 is MNHEY and CDR2 is SVGEGT. This CDR3 region has 13 residues. CDR3 amino acids: CASTDGAGYEQYF. For the CDR3, the DNA is TGTGCCAGCACCGACGGGGCGGGCTACGAGCAGTACTTC.

This clonotype was recorded at least ten times. V and J are TRBV7-6 and TRBJ2-3, with TRBD1 matching over 8 bases. The CDR3 is made up of 15 amino acids. J was trimmed by 5 bases and V by 4 bases; bases with no gene match: 8. The germline gives CDR1 SGHVS, CDR2 FNYEAQ. Here the CDR3 DNA reads TGTGCCAGCAGCTGGCCGGGACAGGCGAGAGATACGCAGTATTTT. Protein product: CASSWPGQARDTQYF. Full variable domain (remainder filled in from reference TRBV7-6 and TRBJ2-3): GAGVSQSPRYKVTKRGQDVALRCDPISGHVSLYWYRQALGQGPEFLTYFNYEAQQDKSGLPNDRFSAERPEGSISTLTIQRTEQRDSAMYRCASSWPGQARDTQYFGPGTRLTVL.

On this clonotype: A read error is likely here: a far larger clone is one base away. This chain joins TRBV10-3 and TRBJ2-1; possible D gene TRBD2, 6 bases. The CDR3 has 14 residues. Germline V gene sequence: CDR1 ENHRY, CDR2 SYGVKD. V lost 10 bases, J lost 10 bases, and 23 bases lay in between. CDR3 nucleotide sequence: TGTGCCACTGCGAAGAGGGCTAGCGTTTACGAGCAGTTCTTC. Translation: CATAKRASVYEQFF.

On this clonotype: A read error is the likely source, as a far larger clone sits one nucleotide away. This chain uses TRBV7-9 with TRBJ1-1; no clear D gene. This CDR3 is built from 14 residues. Germline V gene data show CDR1 as SEHNR and CDR2 as FQNEAQ (reference sequence). The CDR3 DNA reads TGTGCCAGCAGCTTAGATTTTTCTGACACTGAAGGTTTCTTT. Amino acids: CASSLDFSDTEGFF.

This clonotype was counted many times. J is TRBJ1-1 and V is TRBV2; 9 positions match TRBD1. The V gene's germline CDR1 is SNHLY and CDR2 FYNNEI. V was clipped by 9 bases and J by 3 bases; unmatched bases: 5. The CDR3 runs to 13 residues. The CDR3 loop reads CASARDRDTEAFF. Here the CDR3 DNA reads TGTGCCAGTGCCCGGGACAGGGACACTGAAGCTTTCTTT.

This clonotype is a singleton in its sample. This chain joins TRBV7-9 and TRBJ2-3; 13 nucleotides line up with TRBD2. CDR3 length: 16 amino acids. Germline V gene lookup returns CDR1 SEHNR and CDR2 FQNEAQ (reference sequence). With 8 bases clipped from V and 6 bases from J, the junction kept 11 bases outside the gene matches. The CDR3 protein is CASGQLAGGPIDTQYF. CDR3 nucleotides: TGTGCCAGCGGCCAACTAGCGGGAGGGCCTATCGATACGCAGTATTTT.

This clonotype was observed at least ten times. The rearrangement joins TRBV19 to TRBJ1-5; D gene uncertain. Germline lookup yields CDR1 LNHDA and CDR2 SQIVND (reference sequence). V was clipped by 6 bases and J by 6 bases, with 9 bases between them. The CDR3 is 12 amino acids. CDR3 sequence (DNA): TGTGCCAGTAGACCGGACGGTCAGCCCCAGCATTTT. As protein: CASRPDGQPQHF.

This clonotype was seen repeatedly, ten times or more. The CDR3 DNA reads as TGTGCCAGCAGCGTCCACAGGGTGCAACCCGCAGATACGCAGTATTTT. Residues: CASSVHRVQPADTQYF. V and J are TRBV9 and TRBJ2-3; maybe TRBD1 (6 bases). Trimming cost V 2 bases and J 4 bases, with 17 bases left between them. This CDR3 region has 16 residues. Germline loops: CDR1 SGDLS, CDR2 YYNGEE.

This clonotype was seen just once. The gene calls are TRBV18 and TRBJ1-4; 12 nucleotides align to TRBD1. Trimming at V came to 3 bases and at J to 8 bases, leaving 4 bases not matched to a gene. From germline, CDR1 is KGHSH and CDR2 LQKENI. This CDR3 is 15 amino acids long. The CDR3 region is CASSPGTGGKEKLFF. CDR3 nucleotide sequence: TGTGCCAGCTCACCTGGGACAGGGGGCAAAGAAAAACTGTTTTTT.

This clonotype was counted ten times or more. The chain is built from TRBV29-1 and TRBJ2-7, with TRBD1 identical over 8 bases. Germline V gene data show CDR1 as SQVTM and CDR2 as ANQGSEA. Unmatched junction bases numbered 4, after V lost 7 bases and J lost 2 bases. CDR3 size: 12 residues. This CDR3 reads CSGTTGAYEQYF. CDR3 DNA: TGCAGCGGAACGACAGGGGCCTACGAGCAGTACTTC.

This clonotype came up many times. A much bigger clone sits one base away, suggesting this may be a read error. The chain's CDR3 is CASSVAGGSYNEQFF. CDR3 DNA: TGTGCCAGCAGCGTAGCGGGGGGCTCCTACAATGAGCAGTTCTTC. V usage is TRBV7-9 and J usage is TRBJ2-1; TRBD2 aligns across 10 bases. The germline V gene has CDR1 SEHNR and CDR2 FQNEAQ (reference sequence). There are 15 residues in the CDR3. Using reference TRBV7-9 and TRBJ2-1 for the parts outside the CDR3, the full variable domain is DTGVSQNPRHKITKRGQNVTFRCDPISEHNRLYWYRQTLGQGPEFLTYFQNEAQLEKSRLLSDRFSAERPKGSFSTLEIQRTEQGDSAMYLCASSVAGGSYNEQFFGPGTRLTVL.

This clonotype was seen ten or more times. The chain combines TRBV20-1 with TRBJ2-5, with D perhaps TRBD2 (6 bases). Germline assignment: CDR1 DFQATT and CDR2 SNEGSKA (reference sequence). The CDR3 covers 14 residues. Trimming left V 1 base short and J 4 bases short, with 13 bases between. CDR3 region: CSARVPGVGETQYF. DNA of the CDR3: TGCAGTGCTAGAGTACCGGGAGTCGGAGAGACCCAGTACTTC.

This clonotype was picked up many times. This chain joins TRBV19 and TRBJ2-3; TRBD1 matches 7 bases. The CDR3 contains 14 residues. The V segment lost 3 bases and the J segment 6 bases; nucleotides outside the gene matches: 6. Germline values: CDR1 LNHDA, CDR2 SQIVND (reference sequence). The CDR3 region is CASSIPRGSDTQYF. CDR3 in DNA: TGTGCCAGTAGTATTCCCAGGGGGTCGGATACGCAGTATTTT.

This clonotype was detected many times. The rearrangement joins TRBV6-2 or TRBV6-3 to TRBJ2-7; D tentatively fits TRBD1 or TRBD2 (5 bases each). The CDR3 spans 14 residues. Trimming removed 3 bases at V and 3 bases at J, with 12 bases between. Germline CDR1 is MNHEY and CDR2 is SVGEGT. CDR3 region: CASSYPSRGYEQYF. CDR3 bases: TGTGCCAGCAGTTATCCGTCGAGGGGCTACGAGCAGTACTTC.

This clonotype was counted at least ten times. The CDR3 loop is CASSQVLEREAPYEQYF. CDR3 coding DNA: TGCGCCAGCAGCCAAGTGTTGGAGCGGGAGGCCCCCTACGAGCAGTACTTC. This rearrangement joins TRBV4-3 to TRBJ2-7, with TRBD2 matching 9 bases. The J segment lost 2 bases and the V segment lost 1 base, leaving 9 bases of the junction unmatched. CDR3 length: 17 amino acids. The germline V gene encodes CDR1 LGHNA and CDR2 YSLEER.

This clonotype was found many times. The chain carries TRBV30 and TRBJ1-2, with D possibly being TRBD1 (5 bases). Trimming pared 0 bases from V and 2 bases from J, leaving 13 bases between. The CDR3 loop spans 15 amino acids. Germline CDR1 GTSNPN, CDR2 SVGIG (reference sequence). The CDR3 DNA follows: TGTGCCTGGAGTGTACTTCGGGCAGGGAACTATGGCTACACCTTC. This codes for CAWSVLRAGNYGYTF.

This clonotype was seen many times. This chain links TRBV7-9 with TRBJ2-5; 7 nucleotides line up with TRBD2. Germline loops: CDR1 SEHNR, CDR2 FQNEAQ (reference sequence). The trim removed 0 bases at V and 1 base at J, leaving 2 bases unmatched. The CDR3 loop spans 15 amino acids. The CDR3 here is CASSLATGGQETQYF. The CDR3 bases are TGTGCCAGCAGCTTAGCGACGGGGGGCCAAGAGACCCAGTACTTC.